This T cell receptor (beta chain) was identified during a study of T cell responses to AZD1222 COVID-19 vaccine. The method was immunoSEQ multiplex PCR; TCRdb's version includes in-frame clones alone and lacks a portion of them. In the table there are 130,000 to 150,000 clones, roughly nine tenths of which are singletons. The sample in question was peripheral blood, obtained on day 0 of AZD1222 vaccination. The clonotype originates from an adult in good health.

In DNA form, the CDR3 reads TGTGCCAGCAGCTCGTCCGTCCCCGAGACCCAGTACTTC. This sequence encodes CASSSSVPETQYF. This chain joins TRBV7-2 and TRBJ2-5; D gene unclear. The CDR3 is 13 residues long. Germline V gene sequence: CDR1 SGHTA, CDR2 FQGNSA. Deletions cut 4 bases from V and 5 bases from J, with 11 bases between.